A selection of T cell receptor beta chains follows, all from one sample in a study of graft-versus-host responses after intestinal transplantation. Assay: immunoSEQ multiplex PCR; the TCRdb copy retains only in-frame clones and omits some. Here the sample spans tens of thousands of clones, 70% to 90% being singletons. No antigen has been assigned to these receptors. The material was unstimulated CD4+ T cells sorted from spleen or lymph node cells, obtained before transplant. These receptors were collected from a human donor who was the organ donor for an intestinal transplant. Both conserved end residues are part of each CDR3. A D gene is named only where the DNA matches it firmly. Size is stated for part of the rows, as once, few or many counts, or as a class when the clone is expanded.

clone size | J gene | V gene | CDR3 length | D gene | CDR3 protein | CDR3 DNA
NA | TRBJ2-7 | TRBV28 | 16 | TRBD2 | CASSTSGSLVSYEQYF | TGTGCCAGCAGTACTAGCGGGAGTTTAGTTTCCTACGAGCAGTACTTC
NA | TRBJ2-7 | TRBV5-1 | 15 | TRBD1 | CASSQMAGGSYEQYF | TGCGCCAGCAGCCAAATGGCAGGGGGTTCCTACGAGCAGTACTTC
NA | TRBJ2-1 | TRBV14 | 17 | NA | CASSQDLTLFSYNEQFF | TGTGCCAGCAGCCAAGATCTAACCCTATTCTCCTACAATGAGCAGTTCTTC
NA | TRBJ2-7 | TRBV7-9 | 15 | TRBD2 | CASSSGLAGVREQYF | TGTGCCAGCAGCTCGGGACTAGCGGGAGTCCGGGAGCAGTACTTC
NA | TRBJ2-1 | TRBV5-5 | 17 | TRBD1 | CASSIYSGTGSYNEQFF | TGTGCCAGCAGCATCTACTCCGGGACAGGATCTTACAATGAGCAGTTCTTC
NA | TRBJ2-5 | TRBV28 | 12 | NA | CASSSMRETQYF | TGTGCCAGCAGTTCTATGAGGGAGACCCAGTACTTC
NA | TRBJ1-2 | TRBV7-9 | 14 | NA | CASSFSYRDYGYTF | TGTGCCAGCAGCTTCTCATACAGGGACTATGGCTACACCTTC
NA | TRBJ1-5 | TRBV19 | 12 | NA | CASSNLPGPQHF | TGTGCCAGTAGTAACCTTCCGGGGCCCCAGCATTTT
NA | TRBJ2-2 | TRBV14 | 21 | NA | CASSQSKRDLNRDSITGELFF | TGTGCCAGCAGCCAGTCCAAGAGGGACTTAAACCGGGACTCAATTACCGGGGAGCTGTTTTTT
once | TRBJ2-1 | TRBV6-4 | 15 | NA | CASSDSSGSYNEQFF | TGTGCCAGCAGTGACTCTAGCGGCTCCTACAATGAGCAGTTCTTC
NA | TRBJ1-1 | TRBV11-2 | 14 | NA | CASSWRATNTEAFF | TGTGCCAGCAGCTGGAGGGCCACGAACACTGAAGCTTTCTTT
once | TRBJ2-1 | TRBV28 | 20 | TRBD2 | CASSFPRTGGTSGIYNEQFF | TGTGCCAGCAGTTTCCCTAGGACAGGGGGGACTAGCGGGATTTACAATGAGCAGTTCTTC
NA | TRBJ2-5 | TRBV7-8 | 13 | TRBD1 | CASRSGGRETQYF | TGTGCCAGCAGATCAGGGGGCCGGGAGACCCAGTACTTC
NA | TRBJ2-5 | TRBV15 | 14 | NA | CATSPSKGGETQYF | TGTGCCACCAGCCCGAGCAAGGGAGGTGAGACCCAGTACTTC
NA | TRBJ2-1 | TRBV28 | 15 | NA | CASRLGFNTGNEQFF | TGTGCCAGCAGGTTGGGCTTTAACACGGGGAATGAGCAGTTCTTC
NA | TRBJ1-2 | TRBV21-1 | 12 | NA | CASSKGGGGYTF | TGTGCCAGCAGCAAAGGGGGGGGTGGCTACACCTTC
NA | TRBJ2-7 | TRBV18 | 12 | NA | CASSGSSGEQYF | TGTGCCAGCTCAGGGAGTTCTGGCGAGCAGTACTTC
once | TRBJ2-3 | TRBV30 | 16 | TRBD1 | CAWVSPRTGYRDTQYF | TGTGCCTGGGTCAGCCCCCGGACAGGGTATAGGGATACGCAGTATTTT
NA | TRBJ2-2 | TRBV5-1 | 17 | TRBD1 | CASSLTLGQGAPGELFF | TGCGCCAGCAGCTTGACCTTGGGACAGGGGGCCCCCGGGGAGCTGTTTTTT
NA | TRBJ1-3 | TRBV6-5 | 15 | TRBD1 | CASSTTGGAGNTIYF | TGTGCCAGCAGTACGACAGGGGGCGCGGGAAACACCATATATTTT
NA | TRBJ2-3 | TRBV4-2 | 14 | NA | CASSQDSSTDTQYF | TGTGCCAGCAGCCAAGACTCCAGCACAGATACGCAGTATTTT
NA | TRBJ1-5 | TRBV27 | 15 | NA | CASSPLWTVNQPQHF | TGTGCCAGCAGTCCCCTCTGGACAGTGAATCAGCCCCAGCATTTT
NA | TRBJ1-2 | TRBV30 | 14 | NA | CAWSVRGPIYGYTF | TGTGCCTGGAGTGTACGAGGGCCCATCTATGGCTACACCTTC
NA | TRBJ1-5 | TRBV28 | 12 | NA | CAVRAPNQPQHF | TGTGCCGTCCGAGCTCCGAATCAGCCCCAGCATTTT
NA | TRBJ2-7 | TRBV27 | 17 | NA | CASSLIRVGSLFHEQYF | TGTGCCAGCAGTTTAATCCGGGTAGGGAGCTTGTTCCACGAGCAGTACTTC
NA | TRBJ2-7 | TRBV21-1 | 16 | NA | CASSKLDDRGRNEQYF | TGTGCCAGCAGCAAATTGGATGACAGGGGGCGGAACGAGCAGTACTTC
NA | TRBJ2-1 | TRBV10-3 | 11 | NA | CAISESAEQFF | TGTGCCATCAGTGAGTCGGCCGAGCAGTTCTTC
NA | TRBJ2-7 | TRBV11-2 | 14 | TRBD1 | CASSRDRGMDEQYF | TGTGCCAGCAGCAGGGACAGGGGGATGGACGAGCAGTACTTC
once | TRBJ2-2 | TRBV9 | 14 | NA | CASSVEPGAGELFF | TGTGCCAGCAGCGTAGAACCAGGGGCCGGGGAGCTGTTTTTT
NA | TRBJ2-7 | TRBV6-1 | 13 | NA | CASSKLPAYEQYF | TGTGCCAGCAGTAAACTGCCTGCCTACGAGCAGTACTTC
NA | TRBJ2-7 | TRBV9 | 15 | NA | CASSVAGQQSYEQYF | TGTGCCAGCAGCGTAGCTGGACAGCAGTCCTACGAGCAGTACTTC
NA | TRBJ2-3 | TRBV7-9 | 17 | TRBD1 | CASRRPRTGGSTDTQYF | TGTGCCAGCAGGCGGCCGCGGACAGGGGGGAGCACAGATACGCAGTATTTT
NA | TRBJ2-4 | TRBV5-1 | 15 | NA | CASSFGGEWGNIQYF | TGCGCCAGCAGCTTCGGGGGAGAATGGGGAAACATTCAGTACTTC
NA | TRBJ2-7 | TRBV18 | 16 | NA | CASSPFPAGVSYEQYF | TGTGCCAGCTCACCATTTCCGGCAGGGGTCTCCTACGAGCAGTACTTC
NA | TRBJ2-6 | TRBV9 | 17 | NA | CASSELHRSSGANVLTF | TGTGCCAGCAGCGAGCTTCACAGGAGCTCTGGGGCCAACGTCCTGACTTTC
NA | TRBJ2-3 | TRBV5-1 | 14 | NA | CASGLASSTDTQYF | TGCGCCAGCGGTCTAGCATCAAGCACAGATACGCAGTATTTT
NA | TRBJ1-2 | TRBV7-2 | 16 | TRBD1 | CASSADRFGANYGYTF | TGTGCCAGCAGCGCGGACAGGTTCGGAGCTAACTATGGCTACACCTTC
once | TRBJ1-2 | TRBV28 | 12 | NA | CASSQQGGGYTF | TGTGCCAGCAGTCAACAGGGAGGGGGCTACACCTTC
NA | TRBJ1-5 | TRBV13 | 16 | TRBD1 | CANLKTGADGNQPQHF | TGTGCCAACCTAAAGACAGGGGCGGATGGGAATCAGCCCCAGCATTTT
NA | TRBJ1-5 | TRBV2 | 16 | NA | CASHIKTPQGGQPQHF | TGTGCCAGCCATATAAAAACACCTCAGGGAGGTCAGCCCCAGCATTTT
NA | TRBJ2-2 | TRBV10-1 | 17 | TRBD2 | CASSLTSGAANTGELFF | TGCGCCAGCAGCCTGACTAGCGGAGCCGCGAACACCGGGGAGCTGTTTTTT
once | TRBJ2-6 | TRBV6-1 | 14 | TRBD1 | CASGTGSGANVLTF | TGTGCCAGCGGGACAGGGTCTGGGGCCAACGTCCTGACTTTC
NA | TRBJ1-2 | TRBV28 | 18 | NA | CASSFPINMWALDYGYTF | TGTGCCAGCAGTTTCCCAATCAATATGTGGGCACTAGACTATGGCTACACCTTC
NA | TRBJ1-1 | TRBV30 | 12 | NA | CAWRPGDTEAFF | TGTGCCTGGAGGCCCGGGGACACTGAAGCTTTCTTT
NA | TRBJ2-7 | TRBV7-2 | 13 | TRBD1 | CASSFNRGAEQYF | TGTGCCAGCAGCTTTAACAGGGGTGCCGAGCAGTACTTC